This passage covers 21 T cell receptor beta chains from one sample sequenced in a study of cytomegalovirus exposure and HLA in healthy donors. The PCR used 60 Vbeta and 13 Jbeta primers. Generated by immunoSEQ multiplex PCR, the TCRdb table keeps only in-frame clones and is missing some. The sample lists around 100,000 clones; roughly three quarters were seen once. Sequencing was done on a sample of PBMCs. These receptors all stem from a male donor in good health and CMV-seropositive.

This clone came up a few times. V gene TRBV10-3 combines with J gene TRBJ2-2, with a tentative D call TRBD2 (6 bases). CDR1 ENHRY and CDR2 SYGVKD come from the germline V gene. The CDR3 has 15 amino acids. V lost 2 bases and J 2 bases, leaving 9 bases between the germline ends. The CDR3 sequence is CAISEAGTNTGELFF. Here the CDR3 DNA reads TGTGCCATCAGTGAGGCCGGGACTAACACCGGGGAGCTGTTTTTT.

Notes on this clone: Other DNA sequences within the sample encode an identical CDR3. The chain uses TRBV7-9 and TRBJ1-5, with D maybe TRBD1 (6 bases). Per germline, CDR1 SEHNR and CDR2 FQNEAQ (reference sequence). The CDR3 has 14 amino acids. With 5 bases removed from V and 1 base from J, the gap between germline ends came to 9 bases. CDR3 residues: CASSLGQSNQPQHF. The CDR3 nucleotides read TGTGCCAGCAGCCTCGGACAGAGCAATCAGCCCCAGCATTTT.

This clone was counted a single time. Relative to the germline gene, one junction end is altered; a read error may explain this. The chain uses TRBV7-9 and TRBJ2-6, with 11 bases lining up with TRBD1. Germline V gene lookup returns CDR1 SEHNR and CDR2 FQNEAQ (reference sequence). The CDR3 covers 16 residues. DNA of the CDR3: TGTTCCAGCAGCTTCGGACAGGGGGCGGGGGCCAACGTCCTGACTTTC. This translates into CSSSFGQGAGANVLTF.

The rearrangement uses TRBV6-1 and TRBJ2-1; maybe TRBD2 (5 bases). The CDR3 contains 15 residues. The germline CDR1 and CDR2 sequences are MNHNS and SASEGT. V lost 4 bases, J lost 2 bases, and 12 bases lay in between. CDR3 sequence: CASSGGVRAYNEQFF. As DNA, the CDR3 is TGTGCCAGCAGTGGAGGCGTGAGGGCCTACAATGAGCAGTTCTTC.

The CDR3 nucleotides are TGCGCCAGCCTCCGGTTTGAGCAGTACTTC. Its translation: CASLRFEQYF. J is TRBJ2-7 and V is TRBV10-1; no clear D gene. V lost 8 bases and J 7 bases, leaving 9 bases between the germline ends. This CDR3 comprises 10 residues. The V gene's germline CDR1 is WNHNN and CDR2 SYGVQD (reference sequence).

The chain uses TRBV19 and TRBJ2-2, with D perhaps matching TRBD2 (5 bases). Trimming took 1 base from V and 2 from J, leaving 14 bases between them. Germline V lookup: CDR1 LNHDA, CDR2 SQIVND (reference sequence). The CDR3 loop spans 17 amino acids. In DNA, the CDR3 is TGTGCCAGTAGTATAGGGCCCGGGGATCCCAACACCGGGGAGCTGTTTTTT. Protein product: CASSIGPGDPNTGELFF.

The V call is TRBV5-1, the J call TRBJ2-1, with D perhaps TRBD2 (5 bases). V lost 4 bases and J 4 bases, leaving 15 bases between the germline ends. Per germline, CDR1 SGHRS and CDR2 YFSETQ. CDR3 length: 15 residues. The CDR3 DNA is TGCGCCAGCAGCACAAACGGCGGAGGATACAATGAGCAGTTCTTC. Translation gives CASSTNGGGYNEQFF.

The V and J genes are TRBV5-1 and TRBJ2-2; D is unclear. This CDR3 has 15 amino acids. Germline V gene data show CDR1 as SGHRS and CDR2 as YFSETQ. V lost 0 bases, J lost 0 bases, and 6 bases lay in between. CDR3 bases: TGCGCCAGCAGCTTGGCCGGGTCGAACACCGGGGAGCTGTTTTTT. Its protein product is CASSLAGSNTGELFF.

The rearrangement uses TRBV5-6 and TRBJ2-2, with 7 bases matching TRBD2. The CDR3 has 16 residues. CDR1 and CDR2 from the germline V gene are SGHDT and YYEEEE. Germline trimming cut 4 bases from V and 4 bases from J; bases unmatched to any gene: 10. Here the CDR3 DNA reads TGTGCCAGCAGCCCTGGCGGGGGTGGTGGCACCGGGGAGCTGTTTTTT. Protein product: CASSPGGGGGTGELFF.

The CDR3 DNA is TGCGCCAGCAGCCACCCCGGACTAGCGGGAGGGCCCAATGTGAATGAGCAGTTCTTC. It codes for CASSHPGLAGGPNVNEQFF. The J gene is TRBJ2-1, the V gene TRBV4-1; the match to TRBD2 covers 15 bases. The CDR3 is 19 amino acids. Trimming at V came to 3 bases and at J to 7 bases, leaving 13 bases not matched to a gene. CDR1 and CDR2 (germline): MGHRA, YSYEKL.

This clone is a singleton in its sample. The chain employs TRBV7-3 and TRBJ2-1; 9 bases map to TRBD2. The V and J ends lost 0 bases and 6 bases, in that order; junction bases with no gene match: 0. CDR1 SGHTA and CDR2 FQGTGA come from the germline V gene. This CDR3 spans 14 amino acids. The CDR3: CASSLTSGGNEQFF. The CDR3, as DNA: TGTGCCAGCAGCTTAACTAGCGGGGGCAATGAGCAGTTCTTC.

The chain recombines TRBV15 with TRBJ2-2; 8 bases fit TRBD1. The CDR3 runs 15 residues. V trimming: 1 base; J trimming: 3 bases; junction bases outside the gene matches: 1. CDR1 LNHNV and CDR2 YYDKDF come from the germline V gene (reference sequence). In DNA, the CDR3 is TGTGCCACCAGCAGAGTACAGGGGGACACCGGGGAGCTGTTTTTT. Amino acids: CATSRVQGDTGELFF.

The J gene is TRBJ1-5, the V gene TRBV7-2; the D is unclear. Trimming took 3 bases from V and 4 from J, leaving 7 bases between them. The CDR3 spans 13 residues. Germline V CDR1 and CDR2: SGHTA, FQGNSA. CDR3 in DNA: TGTGCCAGCAGCTTGCAGTTTAATCAGCCCCAGCATTTT. This codes for CASSLQFNQPQHF.

The V gene is TRBV2, the J gene TRBJ2-1; 7 bases fit TRBD1. CDR3 length: 14 residues. V dropped 6 bases and J dropped 5; count of bases not matched to a gene: 7. The V gene's germline CDR1 is SNHLY and CDR2 FYNNEI. CDR3 sequence (DNA): TGTGCCAGCAGCCCGAGAACAGGGGACAATGAGCAGTTCTTC. Translating gives CASSPRTGDNEQFF.

This chain connects TRBV11-3 to TRBJ2-3; D not certain. The CDR3 is made up of 14 amino acids. Between the trimmed V and J ends, which lost 9 bases and 2 bases, there was a span of 15 bases. Germline CDR1 reads SGHNT; CDR2 reads YENEEA. CDR3 protein: CASSMGHITDTQYF. The CDR3 coding sequence is TGTGCCAGTTCAATGGGCCACATCACAGATACGCAGTATTTT.

CDR3 DNA: TGTGCCAGCAGCTTATCACCAGGGGGCAGAAACATTCAGTACTTC. Translated: CASSLSPGGRNIQYF. V gene TRBV7-3 combines with J gene TRBJ2-4; 8 bases are shared with TRBD1. V gave up 2 bases and J gave up 6 bases; unmatched junction bases: 6. There are 15 residues in the CDR3. The germline CDR1 and CDR2 sequences are SGHTA and FQGTGA.

The rearrangement links TRBV9 to TRBJ2-3; maybe TRBD2 (5 bases). Germline CDR1 reads SGDLS; CDR2 reads YYNGEE. This CDR3 contains 15 residues. V lost 0 bases and J 4 bases, leaving 12 bases between the germline ends. CDR3 amino acids: CASSVATMGADTQYF. The CDR3 DNA follows: TGTGCCAGCAGCGTAGCGACGATGGGAGCAGATACGCAGTATTTT.

The chain recombines TRBV29-1 with TRBJ2-1; 9 bases agree with TRBD1. This CDR3 has 13 residues. The trim removed 1 base at V and 10 bases at J, leaving 5 bases unmatched. Germline V CDR1 and CDR2: SQVTM, ANQGSEA. This CDR3 reads CSVEGTGVIEQFF. CDR3 bases: TGCAGCGTTGAAGGGACAGGGGTTATAGAGCAGTTCTTC.

This clone was recorded only once. CDR3 region: CASSLDFSGTNTGELFF. CDR3 nucleotide sequence: TGTGCCAGCAGCCTTGACTTTAGCGGGACTAACACCGGGGAGCTGTTTTTT. The chain uses TRBV9 and TRBJ2-2, with TRBD2 matching 8 bases. There are 17 residues in the CDR3. The V segment lost 4 bases and the J segment 2 bases; nucleotides outside the gene matches: 10. CDR1 is SGDLS and CDR2 is YYNGEE in the germline V gene.

CDR3 protein: CASSLKGRGGTSGRSGELFF. Written as DNA, the CDR3 is TGTGCCAGCAGCTTAAAGGGTCGCGGCGGGACTAGCGGGAGGTCCGGGGAGCTGTTTTTT. The V and J genes are TRBV7-3 and TRBJ2-2, with 15 bases identical to TRBD2. After removal of 1 base from V and 6 bases from J, the junction contained 12 bases not matched to a gene. The length of the CDR3 is 20 residues. Germline CDR1 SGHTA, CDR2 FQGTGA.

Concerning this clone itself: Other DNA variants within this sample encode the same CDR3. The V and J genes are TRBV6-4 and TRBJ2-1; TRBD1 matches at 10 bases. V shed 2 bases, J shed 8 bases, and the junction held 12 bases outside the gene matches. The germline V gene has CDR1 MRHNA and CDR2 SNTAGT. The CDR3 spans 17 residues. CDR3 coding DNA: TGTGCCAGCAGTGACAACCCCGGACAGGGGGGAGTCGATGAGCAGTTCTTC. Translated: CASSDNPGQGGVDEQFF.